This TCR beta chain is drawn from a study of blood T cell repertoires in COVID-19. As for the study in general: The cDNA or gDNA used as material had been derived from T cells, B-cell-depleted T cells, or PBMCs.

The CDR3 loop spans 15 amino acids. V lost 6 bases to trimming and J lost 4 bases; unmatched junction nucleotides: 8. The germline gives CDR1 MNHEY, CDR2 SVGAGI. Here immunoSEQ multiplex PCR was the method, and the copy in TCRdb shows in-frame clones only, minus some. In the table there are around 31,000 clones, roughly 92% of which are singletons. The gene calls are TRBV6-5 and TRBJ2-1; 8 nucleotides match TRBD1. This TCR derives from a man between 60 and 75 years old with acute or convalescent COVID-19. Sample: peripheral blood. The CDR3 is CASSQTGARYNEQFF. The CDR3 DNA follows: TGTGCCAGCAGCCAGACAGGGGCCCGATACAATGAGCAGTTCTTC.